A selection of T cell receptor beta chains follows, all from one sample in a study of CD8+ T cells in alopecia areata. TCRdb keeps only in-frame clones here, not all; method: immunoSEQ multiplex PCR. Altogether 200,000 to 250,000 clones are present, roughly 56% being singletons, with the ten largest covering around 1.5%. The sample here was CD4+ T cells sorted from blood, taken at week 4, from a patient treated with tofacitinib. These receptors came from a human donor with alopecia areata. The CDR3 runs from the conserved cysteine through the conserved F or W. The D gene is left open where the match is weak.

v_gene	d_gene	j_gene	CDR3aa
TRBV5-6	.	TRBJ2-6	CASSPPRPGANVLTF
TRBV6-1	TRBD1	TRBJ2-2	CASSFGTANTGELFF
TRBV29-1	TRBD2	TRBJ2-1	CSAGGLAGLNEQFF
TRBV7-2	.	TRBJ1-6	CASSRGRVNSPLHF
TRBV7-2	.	TRBJ1-2	CASSPQWTDYGYTF
TRBV7-8	.	TRBJ1-2	CASTPVLGYGYTF
TRBV29-1	.	TRBJ1-2	CSVEDRAGGYTF
TRBV6-1	.	TRBJ1-6	CASIEPPESYNSPLHF
TRBV5-1	TRBD1	TRBJ1-1	CASSLQGTEAFF
TRBV30	.	TRBJ1-2	CAWSPGTNPYGYTF
TRBV30	.	TRBJ2-3	CAWSLQPTDTQYF
TRBV29-1	TRBD2	TRBJ2-2	CSVKGSHTSGGMAGELFF
TRBV29-1	TRBD1	TRBJ1-2	CSVEESRTGGGYTF
TRBV7-3	.	TRBJ2-1	CASSPRGLAGPPGNEQFF
TRBV5-6	.	TRBJ2-5	CASSFGPLEQETQYF
TRBV5-1	.	TRBJ1-1	CASSFNLQVNTEAFF
TRBV5-1	.	TRBJ2-4	CASSSLEDRNIQYF
TRBV30	.	TRBJ1-5	CAWSVLNRPYSNQPQHF
TRBV11-2	TRBD1	TRBJ2-1	CASSLGGQAVDEQFF
TRBV29-1	.	TRBJ1-2	CSALHGGGYTF
TRBV29-1	.	TRBJ1-2	CSTYKGENYGYTF
TRBV19	TRBD1	TRBJ1-2	CASSYRDSNYGYTF
TRBV4-3	.	TRBJ1-5	CASSPEVPHQPQHF
TRBV9	.	TRBJ2-3	CASSVSFYSGTDTQYF
TRBV4-1	.	TRBJ2-1	CASSQDGATITNEQFF
TRBV2	TRBD1	TRBJ2-7	CASTAWTGGDEQYF
TRBV7-8	.	TRBJ1-4	CASSGPVREKLFF
TRBV15	.	TRBJ2-7	CATSRGEYYEQYF
TRBV2	.	TRBJ1-4	CASSQGTRTEKLFF
TRBV29-1	.	TRBJ2-7	CSVETTEQGYEQYF
TRBV29-1	.	TRBJ2-1	CSVEWRTSSYNEQFF